Listed here are 25 T cell receptor beta chains from one sample, sequenced in a study of T cells expressing NK-cell markers. TCRdb reworked the 5' RACE reads into one entry per CDR3 protein, no DNA. The sample totals about 460,000 distinct CDR3 sequences. Sequencing was carried out using blood T cells: a sorted CD56 or NKG2C T cell subset, CD4+ or CD8+ T cells, or bulk PBMC T cells (not recorded which). The receptors derive from a woman between 45 and 60 years old in good health.

The chain uses TRBV5-1 and TRBJ1-1. Germline CDR1 SGHRS, CDR2 YFSETQ. The CDR3 has 17 residues. The CDR3 reads CASSFGLRQQNLTEAFF.

The chain is built from TRBV20-1 and TRBJ2-1; the D gene TCRdb calls, TRBD2, cannot be checked with no DNA. This CDR3 is 14 amino acids long. CDR1 DFQATT and CDR2 SNEGSKA come from the germline V gene (reference sequence). The CDR3 loop is CSANDGRFIYEQFF.

The chain recombines TRBV4-2 with TRBJ1-4; lacking DNA, the TRBD1 call made by TCRdb goes unchecked. The germline CDR1 and CDR2 sequences are LGHNA and YNFKEQ. This CDR3 contains 15 residues. The CDR3 is CASSQEGKGREKLFF.

The chain is built from TRBV28 and TRBJ1-2; TCRdb gives TRBD1 as the D gene, but with no DNA this cannot be confirmed. CDR3 size: 17 residues. The V gene's germline CDR1 is MDHEN and CDR2 SYDVKM. The CDR3 spells CASIRTGIKMDNYGYTF.

J is TRBJ2-2 and V is TRBV29-1; TCRdb calls TRBD1, which cannot be checked without DNA. The CDR3 covers 14 residues. Germline-derived CDR1 and CDR2 are SQVTM and ANQGSEA. This chain's CDR3 is CSVSRDTQSGELFF.

This sequence joins TRBV5-5 and TRBJ2-1; without DNA, the TCRdb call of TRBD1 cannot be checked. Per the germline V gene, CDR1 is SGHKS and CDR2 is YYEKEE (reference sequence). The CDR3 sequence is 13 residues long. CDR3 amino acids: CASSLRGHNEQFF.

The chain joins TRBV6-2 or TRBV6-3 to TRBJ2-1; as DNA is missing, the TRBD2 call by TCRdb cannot be tested. The CDR3 has 17 amino acids. Per germline, CDR1 MNHEY and CDR2 SVGEGT. The CDR3 reads CASSLLKAGGIYNEQFF.

The chain has TRBV24-1 and TRBJ2-1; the TRBD1 assignment by TCRdb is unverifiable without DNA. The CDR3 loop spans 14 amino acids. CDR1 is KGHDR, CDR2 SFDVKD, per germline. CDR3 sequence: CATSDQAQGIRQFF.

This sequence joins TRBV20-1 and TRBJ1-1. Germline V gives CDR1 DFQATT, CDR2 SNEGSKA (reference sequence). The CDR3 runs 15 residues. The CDR3 sequence: CSAREGQNLGTEAFF.

This chain links TRBV11-2 with TRBJ2-1; the D gene TCRdb calls, TRBD1, cannot be checked with no DNA. The CDR3 contains 15 residues. Per germline, CDR1 SGHAT and CDR2 FQNNGV. CDR3 residues: CASRRQGAPYNEQFF.

CDR3: CASSRGQEREKLFF. The J gene is TRBJ1-4, the V gene TRBV12-3 or TRBV12-4. The CDR3 has 14 residues.

V is TRBV12-3 or TRBV12-4 and J is TRBJ2-1; TCRdb outputs TRBD1, but without DNA this stays unchecked. There are 15 residues in the CDR3. The chain's CDR3 is CASSLTGGAYNEQFF.

V and J are TRBV6-1 and TRBJ2-1; the TCRdb D gene call, TRBD1, has no DNA to confirm it. CDR1 is MNHNS and CDR2 is SASEGT in the germline V gene. This CDR3 spans 11 amino acids. The CDR3: CASSTGTWEFF.

The gene calls are TRBV7-9 and TRBJ2-5. The CDR3 consists of 15 residues. Germline CDR1 and CDR2: SEHNR and FQNEAQ (reference sequence). The CDR3 is CASSLWARLEETQYF. The full variable domain, completed using reference TRBV7-9 and TRBJ2-5, is DTGVSQNPRHKITKRGQNVTFRCDPISEHNRLYWYRQTLGQGPEFLTYFQNEAQLEKSRLLSDRFSAERPKGSFSTLEIQRTEQGDSAMYLCASSLWARLEETQYFGPGTRLLVL.

The chain uses TRBV24-1 and TRBJ2-3; TCRdb picks TRBD1, but there is no DNA to check that call. Germline V lookup: CDR1 KGHDR, CDR2 SFDVKD. The CDR3 loop spans 13 amino acids. CDR3 protein: CATKQGAGDTQYF.

The chain couples TRBV20-1 to TRBJ1-1. The germline V gene encodes CDR1 DFQATT and CDR2 SNEGSKA (reference sequence). This CDR3 comprises 14 residues. The CDR3 sequence: CSAGQGSLNTEAFF.

V and J are TRBV7-9 and TRBJ2-5; TCRdb reports TRBD2, a call that lacks DNA to check it against. CDR3 length: 15 amino acids. CDR1 is SEHNR and CDR2 is FQNEAQ in the germline V gene (reference sequence). The CDR3 reads CASSLASGRQETQYF.

V and J are TRBV19 and TRBJ1-1. There are 12 residues in the CDR3. Germline assignment: CDR1 LNHDA and CDR2 SQIVND (reference sequence). The CDR3 loop reads CASRGSETEAFF.

This sequence joins TRBV6-5 and TRBJ1-2; the TRBD1 assignment by TCRdb is unverifiable without DNA. The germline gives CDR1 MNHEY, CDR2 SVGAGI. This CDR3 is built from 13 residues. CDR3 sequence reads: CASRSDREYGYTF.

The CDR3 is CATSRGGLEPQHF. The V gene is TRBV24-1, the J gene TRBJ1-5. This CDR3 is 13 amino acids long. Germline lookup yields CDR1 KGHDR and CDR2 SFDVKD.

The rearrangement joins TRBV5-1 to TRBJ2-7. Per the germline V gene, CDR1 is SGHRS and CDR2 is YFSETQ. The CDR3 length is 12 residues. CDR3 protein: CASSLNLNEQYF.

The chain combines TRBV5-1 with TRBJ2-1; with no DNA, the TCRdb D assignment of TRBD2 cannot be verified. This CDR3 region has 16 residues. Germline lookup yields CDR1 SGHRS and CDR2 YFSETQ. This chain's CDR3 is CASSPDLAGAFNEQFF.

The V call is TRBV6-5, the J call TRBJ2-1; the TCRdb call, TRBD1, lacks DNA for checking. The germline gives CDR1 MNHEY, CDR2 SVGAGI. The CDR3 length is 11 residues. The CDR3: CASTGANEQFF.

This sequence joins TRBV12-3 or TRBV12-4 and TRBJ2-1; absent DNA, TCRdb's TRBD2 call cannot be checked. The CDR3 runs to 13 residues. CDR3 loop: CASSPGLSSEQFF.

Here the CDR3 reads CASSLVGQGLRGNTEAFF. V is TRBV5-1 and J is TRBJ1-1; TCRdb's D call, TRBD1, is unchecked because there is no DNA. The CDR3 is made up of 18 amino acids. Germline loops: CDR1 SGHRS, CDR2 YFSETQ.